Each of the 2 T cell receptor beta chains below was sequenced from the same sample in a study of cytotoxic CD8 clonotypes in ibrutinib-treated CLL. The data were produced by immunoSEQ multiplex PCR, yet TCRdb's version contains in-frame clones alone and is incomplete. The table shows 140,000 to 150,000 clones, with more than 75% occurring only once. This specimen was PBMCs, taken after 24 months of ibrutinib treatment. The receptors here all came from a human donor with chronic lymphocytic leukemia.

The rearrangement links TRBV18 to TRBJ1-5, with 7 bases that match TRBD1. The V and J ends lost 3 bases and 7 bases, in that order; junction bases with no gene match: 9. The germline CDR1 and CDR2 sequences are KGHSH and LQKENI. The CDR3 sequence is 15 residues long. CDR3 nucleotide sequence: TGTGCCAGCTCACCCAATGAGGGGGCTGAGCAGCCCCAGCATTTT. Translating it yields CASSPNEGAEQPQHF.

J is TRBJ2-7 and V is TRBV19; tentative D call: TRBD1 (6 bases). CDR3 length: 15 amino acids. Trimming left V 5 bases short and J 4 bases short, with 18 bases between. CDR1 LNHDA and CDR2 SQIVND come from the germline V gene (reference sequence). The DNA of the CDR3 is TGTGCCAGTAGTGTGAACCGGGACAATAGTTACGAGCAGTACTTC. Residues: CASSVNRDNSYEQYF.